This T cell receptor (beta chain) was sequenced for a study of blood T cell repertoires in COVID-19 (dated by TCRdb to the early 2020s). For context, the study as a whole: Collaborator samples came from the United States, Italy and Spain and covered acute and convalescent phases of COVID-19. The prospective study material was composed of cDNA or gDNA derived from T cells, B-cell-depleted T cells, or PBMCs. Subjects who had been exposed to COVID-19, were actively infected with it, or had recovered from it provided the deeply sampled blood TCRbeta repertoires that made up the dataset. The repertoires were made available in a free public database intended to serve as a resource for research on the immune response to SARS-CoV-2. The samples were drawn from two sources: the first 160 participants of the ongoing ImmuneRACE study, and 1,200 or so subjects contributed by 6 global collaborators. Sample metadata almost always included a de-identified subject ID, COVID-19 status, age in years and sex. Where available, HLA class I and class II types were taken from metadata supplied by the sample provider and were not determined by assay-based typing.

Remarks on this clone: Its antigen has not been determined. Per-nucleotide qualities are absent, and no much larger clonotype sits a single base away.

The immunoSEQ Assay, a bias-controlled multiplex PCR, was used to amplify TCRbeta CDR3 regions from genomic DNA. In the original analysis: The number of nucleated cells in each sample was estimated by amplification of reference gene primers within the assay. To quantify the absolute abundance of each unique TCRbeta CDR3 rearrangement, sequence reads were collapsed and filtered. For each sample, productive Simpson clonality was calculated as the square root of Simpson's diversity index over productive rearrangements. TCRdb retrieved this table from immuneACCESS and kept in-frame rearrangements only. Not all clones are present; in checked studies, unresolved V genes account for under half, and no reason is known for the remainder. Clone size and the V and J calls come from that table; the DNA yielded D and trimming. The table for this sample lists about 360,000 clones; 65% to 85% of them were counted only once. Jointly, the top ten make up 2.5% to 3.5% of the sample.

Beyond this particular receptor, the publication reports: How much clinical and demographic metadata was included differed by source and by participant, and the metadata was provided uncurated.

Taken from cysteine to phenylalanine, the CDR3 has 18 residues. Just CDR3 DNA is preserved here, 54 bases in frame from base 1. Based on the germline V gene, the CDR1 and CDR2 sequences are SGHRS and YFSETQ. V loses 9 bases at its end and J loses 0 bases; junction bases beyond the gene matches: 13. The collaborating institutions used their own protocols to collect whole blood in K2EDTA tubes. For TCRbeta analysis, collaborator samples were shipped as frozen whole blood, as isolated PBMCs, or as DNA extracted from either sample type. This sequence was found in a young man with active or convalescent COVID-19. The V and J genes are TRBV5-1 and TRBJ2-2; TRBD2 agrees with 11 junctional bases. Sequenced sample: peripheral blood. The CDR3 reads as follows: CATGRSTSGVANTGELFF. At the DNA level, the sequence is TGCGCCACCGGCCGCTCGACTAGCGGGGTCGCGAACACCGGGGAGCTGTTTTTT.